This T cell receptor beta chain emerged from a study of T cell repertoires in cytomegalovirus infection (dated 2019 in TCRdb). Context from the whole study: Donor HLA type was relevant to the analysis, because carriage of CMV infection together with the matching HLA type was indicated by public TCR beta signatures. Overall study outcomes, separate from this receptor: Cumulative frequency of public TCR beta family members discriminated carriers of CMV infection plus the relevant HLA type in this cohort and an independent roughly 340-donor cohort. The ex vivo response was dominated by HLA-C-restricted CMV-specific TCR beta clonotypes, which also provided the single most frequent clonotype in two of eight donors.

The sequencer was an Illumina HiSeq 1500. In TCRdb, the public reads were trimmed at Q25 with fastp and aligned with MiXCR, with productive beta chains retained. A single entry per CDR3 protein holds the most common genes and DNA from its merged rows. In all, the sample holds under 250,000 distinct CDR3 sequences, and 6.5% of those were seen once. Of the sample, around 6.5% is held by the ten largest clones. This clonotype has at least ten counts. What this receptor recognizes is not known. Within one base of it there is no much larger clone, and no base qualities were kept. The sequence derives from a human donor in good health (CMV status not recorded). Some clones in this sample may be carry-over from other donors' samples. Sequencing used PBMCs.

The nucleotide sequence is TGTGCCAGCAGTTACGGTCGTGCCAATGAGCAGTTCTTC. The translation is CASSYGRANEQFF. The sequence links TRBV6-2 or TRBV6-3 to TRBJ2-1, with no confident D gene call. CDR1 and CDR2 were assigned from the germline V gene as MNHEY and SVGEGT. The V end loses 2 bases and the J end loses 6 bases, and a stretch of 8 bases separates them. Including the terminal cysteine and phenylalanine, the CDR3 comprises 13 residues. CDR3 DNA is the only sequence kept; it has 39 bases, read in frame from the first base.